The 29 T cell receptor beta chains presented below share a single source sample, sequenced in a study of cytomegalovirus exposure and HLA in healthy donors. The table came from immunoSEQ multiplex PCR; TCRdb's copy has only in-frame clones and leaves some out. Here the sample spans 150,000 to 200,000 clones, just under 90% being singletons. Sample: PBMCs. The receptors stem from a man aged 18 to 30 in good health and CMV-seropositive.

The V gene is TRBV7-9, the J gene TRBJ2-3; 10 nucleotides line up with TRBD2. The J segment lost 0 bases and the V segment lost 5 bases, leaving 8 bases of the junction unmatched. The CDR3 covers 17 residues. From germline, CDR1 is SEHNR and CDR2 FQNEAQ (reference sequence). CDR3 amino acids: CASSLPLTSGSTDTQYF. CDR3 DNA: TGTGCCAGCAGCCTTCCTCTGACTAGCGGGAGCACAGATACGCAGTATTTT.

The chain uses TRBV2 and TRBJ1-5, with 7 bases matching TRBD1. Trimming at V came to 9 bases and at J to 4 bases, leaving 9 bases not matched to a gene. The CDR3 totals 14 residues. Per germline, CDR1 SNHLY and CDR2 FYNNEI. CDR3 protein: CASRMGQLNQPQHF. The CDR3 DNA is TGTGCCAGTCGGATGGGACAGTTAAATCAGCCCCAGCATTTT.

The rearrangement links TRBV29-1 to TRBJ2-7, with 13 positions matching TRBD2. CDR1 SQVTM and CDR2 ANQGSEA come from the germline V gene. The CDR3 contains 17 residues. Losses at the gene ends were 4 bases for V and 2 bases for J; bases not matched to a gene: 11. CDR3 nucleotide sequence: TGCAGCGTTGCCGGGACTAGCGGGAACCGACGGGCCTACGAGCAGTACTTC. It encodes CSVAGTSGNRRAYEQYF.

The chain combines TRBV28 with TRBJ2-7, with a possible D match to TRBD1 (6 bases). The CDR3 totals 15 residues. Germline CDR1 is MDHEN and CDR2 is SYDVKM. V lost 5 bases and J 5 bases, leaving 19 bases between the germline ends. This CDR3 reads CASSIATRGSHEQYF. The CDR3 coding sequence is TGTGCCAGCAGTATAGCGACCAGGGGAAGCCACGAGCAGTACTTC.

The chain has TRBV19 and TRBJ2-7; 7 bases are shared with TRBD2. This CDR3 comprises 14 residues. Germline CDR1 LNHDA, CDR2 SQIVND (reference sequence). The junction had 8 bases not matched to a gene; V was cut back by 6 bases and J by 3 bases. The CDR3 region is CASSIGLGSYEQYF. CDR3 DNA: TGTGCCAGTAGCATCGGACTAGGAAGCTACGAGCAGTACTTC.

The V and J genes are TRBV6-1 and TRBJ1-1; tentative D call: TRBD1 (6 bases). Between the trimmed V and J ends, which lost 2 bases and 6 bases, there was a span of 10 bases. The length of the CDR3 is 13 residues. Germline V gene lookup returns CDR1 MNHNS and CDR2 SASEGT. Here the CDR3 reads CASSERGWAEAFF. The CDR3 nucleotides are TGTGCCAGCAGTGAAAGGGGGTGGGCTGAAGCTTTCTTT.

The genes are TRBV11-2 and TRBJ1-2, with TRBD1 identical over 7 bases. Losses at the gene ends were 6 bases for V and 8 bases for J; bases not matched to a gene: 9. This CDR3 comprises 13 residues. Germline values: CDR1 SGHAT, CDR2 FQNNGV. The chain's CDR3 is CASSQDRDGGYTF. In DNA, the CDR3 is TGTGCCAGCAGTCAAGACAGGGATGGGGGCTACACCTTC.

The rearrangement uses TRBV19 and TRBJ2-4, with 9 nucleotides matching TRBD2. After removal of 3 bases from V and 0 bases from J, the junction contained 3 bases not matched to a gene. Germline assignment: CDR1 LNHDA and CDR2 SQIVND (reference sequence). The CDR3 contains 16 residues. The CDR3 reads CASSMTSGLAKNIQYF. The DNA of the CDR3 is TGTGCCAGTAGTATGACTAGCGGTTTAGCCAAAAACATTCAGTACTTC.

The V and J genes are TRBV5-1 and TRBJ1-4; weak D call: TRBD1 (5 bases). This CDR3 is built from 17 residues. Germline V gene data show CDR1 as SGHRS and CDR2 as YFSETQ. Trimming removed 1 base at V and 0 bases at J, with 13 bases between. This CDR3 is CASSLSGDRSTNEKLFF. The CDR3 DNA reads as TGCGCCAGCAGCTTGTCGGGGGACCGATCAACTAATGAAAAACTGTTTTTT.

This rearrangement joins TRBV5-1 to TRBJ2-1, with D perhaps matching TRBD1 (6 bases). The V end was cut by 4 bases, the J end by 5 bases, with 22 bases between. The length of the CDR3 is 17 residues. Per germline, CDR1 SGHRS and CDR2 YFSETQ. In DNA, the CDR3 is TGCGCCAGCAGCATATTTCGGGATGAAAAGGGGGACAATGAGCAGTTCTTC. This translates into CASSIFRDEKGDNEQFF.

The chain is built from TRBV4-1 and TRBJ1-5; possible D gene TRBD1, 6 bases. Germline-derived CDR1 and CDR2 are MGHRA and YSYEKL. The CDR3 has 15 amino acids. V was trimmed by 4 bases and J by 5 bases, leaving 15 bases between them. Here the CDR3 reads CASSRAQGMDQPQHF. The CDR3, as DNA: TGCGCCAGCAGCCGAGCACAGGGCATGGATCAGCCCCAGCATTTT.

CDR3 DNA sequence: TGTGCCAGCATGCGAGCGGGAGGGCGGGAGACCCAGTACTTC. This translates into CASMRAGGRETQYF. The rearrangement joins TRBV9 to TRBJ2-5; 10 bases line up with TRBD2. J lost 5 bases, V lost 6 bases, and 7 bases had no gene match. The CDR3 runs 14 residues. The germline V gene has CDR1 SGDLS and CDR2 YYNGEE.

The chain uses TRBV7-8 and TRBJ1-1; unclear D gene. V lost 3 bases and J lost 4, with 12 bases in between. Germline V gene sequence: CDR1 SGHVS, CDR2 FQNEAQ. The CDR3 spans 14 residues. The CDR3, as DNA: TGTGCCAGCAGCTTTGGGAGGGAGAGCACTGAAGCTTTCTTT. As protein: CASSFGRESTEAFF.

This clone was observed a handful of times. This sequence joins TRBV2 and TRBJ1-5; 7 positions match TRBD1. In germline, CDR1 is SNHLY, CDR2 FYNNEI. The CDR3 consists of 14 residues. V lost 6 bases and J lost 0; bases outside the gene matches: 2. Here the CDR3 DNA reads TGTGCCAGCAGCGACAGGGTTAGCAATCAGCCCCAGCATTTT. The encoded protein is CASSDRVSNQPQHF. Looking up the rest from reference TRBV2 and TRBJ1-5 gives the full variable domain: EPEVTQTPSHQVTQMGQEVILRCVPISNHLYFYWYRQILGQKVEFLVSFYNNEISEKSEIFDDQFSVERPDGSNFTLKIRSTKLEDSAMYFCASSDRVSNQPQHFGDGTRLSIL.

The genes are TRBV5-1 and TRBJ2-1; D is possibly TRBD1 (5 bases). The CDR3 sequence is 16 residues long. Looked up from germline, CDR1 is SGHRS and CDR2 is YFSETQ. V shed 2 bases and J shed 3 bases, with 15 bases lying between them. CDR3 amino acids: CASSFRQFQVYNEQFF. Here the CDR3 DNA reads TGCGCCAGCAGCTTTAGACAGTTTCAGGTCTACAATGAGCAGTTCTTC.

The chain is built from TRBV10-1 and TRBJ2-2; perhaps TRBD2 as D (6 bases). The germline gives CDR1 WNHNN, CDR2 SYGVQD (reference sequence). The CDR3 runs to 19 residues. The V end lost 6 bases, the J end lost 0 bases, and 23 bases lay between the germline ends. CDR3 residues: CASSPRTIPADSNTGELFF. Written as DNA, the CDR3 is TGCGCCAGCAGCCCTAGGACTATCCCCGCCGATTCGAACACCGGGGAGCTGTTTTTT.

V and J are TRBV7-6 and TRBJ2-2, with 9 bases identical to TRBD1. The V and J ends lost 0 bases and 4 bases, in that order; junction bases with no gene match: 0. The CDR3 extends over 15 amino acids. Germline V gives CDR1 SGHVS, CDR2 FNYEAQ. In DNA, the CDR3 is TGTGCCAGCAGCTTAGCGACAGGGGGCACCGGGGAGCTGTTTTTT. This gives the protein CASSLATGGTGELFF.

The V and J genes are TRBV6-1 and TRBJ2-7, with D uncertain. Trimming shortened V by 7 bases and J by 3 bases, and 4 bases separated the two germline ends. Germline values: CDR1 MNHNS, CDR2 SASEGT. CDR3 length equals 10 residues. CDR3 amino acids: CASTGYEQYF. The CDR3 nucleotides are TGTGCCAGCACCGGCTACGAGCAGTACTTC.

The chain links TRBV6-1 to TRBJ2-7; 8 nucleotides agree with TRBD1. J gave up 3 bases and V 10 bases, and 14 bases lay outside the gene matches. The CDR3 extends over 15 amino acids. Per germline, CDR1 MNHNS and CDR2 SASEGT. The CDR3 region is CATAAGQGSYYEQYF. The CDR3 DNA reads as TGTGCCACCGCTGCTGGACAGGGTTCCTACTACGAGCAGTACTTC.

The V and J genes are TRBV7-8 and TRBJ1-1, with D perhaps matching TRBD1 (6 bases). The CDR3 is made up of 14 amino acids. Per the germline V gene, CDR1 is SGHVS and CDR2 is FQNEAQ. With 3 bases removed from V and 6 bases from J, the gap between germline ends came to 14 bases. The CDR3 DNA follows: TGTGCCAGCAGCTTGCGTGGGGGGGCTCCTGAAGCTTTCTTT. Translation: CASSLRGGAPEAFF.

The chain couples TRBV7-2 to TRBJ2-1, with D unclear. The V gene's germline CDR1 is SGHTA and CDR2 FQGNSA. V was clipped by 2 bases and J by 5 bases, with 7 bases between them. The CDR3 is made up of 13 amino acids. The CDR3 loop reads CASSLTTNNEQFF. The CDR3 bases are TGTGCCAGCAGCTTAACTACTAACAATGAGCAGTTCTTC.

V and J are TRBV6-6 and TRBJ2-5; TRBD1 matches at 7 bases. This CDR3 contains 14 residues. With 7 bases clipped from V and 5 bases from J, the junction kept 10 bases outside the gene matches. The germline V gene has CDR1 MNHNY and CDR2 SVGAGI (reference sequence). The CDR3 loop reads CASKRTEGAETQYF. DNA for the CDR3: TGTGCCAGCAAGCGGACCGAGGGGGCGGAGACCCAGTACTTC.

The V and J genes are TRBV14 and TRBJ2-2; 7 positions agree with TRBD1. This CDR3 is 16 amino acids long. V lost 4 bases and J lost 6; bases outside the gene matches: 11. Germline loops: CDR1 SGHDN, CDR2 FVKESK. Written as DNA, the CDR3 is TGTGCCAGCAGCCCGCTCCGGCAGGGGGTTGCCGGGGAGCTGTTTTTT. Amino acids: CASSPLRQGVAGELFF.

Points on this clone: The same CDR3 arises from other DNA sequences in this sample as well. The genes are TRBV5-1 and TRBJ2-1, with 9 nucleotides matching TRBD1. V shed 3 bases and J 6 bases; nucleotides not matched to a gene: 4. The CDR3 has 14 amino acids. From germline, CDR1 is SGHRS and CDR2 YFSETQ. The CDR3 loop is CASSSGTGINEQFF. The CDR3 nucleotides read TGCGCCAGCAGCTCAGGGACAGGGATCAATGAGCAGTTCTTC.

This sequence joins TRBV7-6 and TRBJ1-5; 8 bases match TRBD1. Germline CDR1 SGHVS, CDR2 FNYEAQ. Trimming cost V 2 bases and J 0 bases; bases outside gene matches: 6. The CDR3 runs to 17 residues. CDR3 residues: CASSLTGGDYSNQPQHF. In DNA, the CDR3 is TGTGCCAGCAGCTTAACAGGGGGTGACTATAGCAATCAGCCCCAGCATTTT.

This clone came up a few times. The gene calls are TRBV2 and TRBJ2-7; TRBD2 aligns across 8 bases. Trimming took 6 bases from V and 2 from J; bases not matched to a gene: 3. Looked up from germline, CDR1 is SNHLY and CDR2 is FYNNEI. CDR3 length: 13 residues. CDR3 nucleotide sequence: TGTGCCAGCAGACAGCGGGAGCCCTACGAGCAGTACTTC. It yields the protein CASRQREPYEQYF.

CDR3 amino acids: CASSLREGTTDTQYF. The CDR3, as DNA: TGTGCCAGCAGCTTGAGGGAGGGTACAACAGATACGCAGTATTTT. The V call is TRBV11-2, the J call TRBJ2-3; 7 bases map to TRBD2. V trimming: 3 bases; J trimming: 3 bases; junction bases outside the gene matches: 6. The CDR3 length is 15 residues. Germline CDR1 SGHAT, CDR2 FQNNGV.

J is TRBJ1-2 and V is TRBV9; 8 nucleotides agree with TRBD1. There are 14 residues in the CDR3. V dropped 3 bases and J dropped 3; count of bases not matched to a gene: 4. Germline V gene data show CDR1 as SGDLS and CDR2 as YYNGEE. The DNA of the CDR3 is TGTGCCAGCAGCGGGACAGGGAAAGACTATGGCTACACCTTC. Translation gives CASSGTGKDYGYTF.

V usage is TRBV18 and J usage is TRBJ2-1; D is unresolved. Germline CDR1 KGHSH, CDR2 LQKENI. The CDR3 has 13 residues. V was cut by 0 bases and J by 11 bases, with 11 bases left in between. The CDR3 DNA reads TGTGCCAGCTCACCACCGGCAGAGGCGAAGCAGTTCTTC. It translates to CASSPPAEAKQFF.